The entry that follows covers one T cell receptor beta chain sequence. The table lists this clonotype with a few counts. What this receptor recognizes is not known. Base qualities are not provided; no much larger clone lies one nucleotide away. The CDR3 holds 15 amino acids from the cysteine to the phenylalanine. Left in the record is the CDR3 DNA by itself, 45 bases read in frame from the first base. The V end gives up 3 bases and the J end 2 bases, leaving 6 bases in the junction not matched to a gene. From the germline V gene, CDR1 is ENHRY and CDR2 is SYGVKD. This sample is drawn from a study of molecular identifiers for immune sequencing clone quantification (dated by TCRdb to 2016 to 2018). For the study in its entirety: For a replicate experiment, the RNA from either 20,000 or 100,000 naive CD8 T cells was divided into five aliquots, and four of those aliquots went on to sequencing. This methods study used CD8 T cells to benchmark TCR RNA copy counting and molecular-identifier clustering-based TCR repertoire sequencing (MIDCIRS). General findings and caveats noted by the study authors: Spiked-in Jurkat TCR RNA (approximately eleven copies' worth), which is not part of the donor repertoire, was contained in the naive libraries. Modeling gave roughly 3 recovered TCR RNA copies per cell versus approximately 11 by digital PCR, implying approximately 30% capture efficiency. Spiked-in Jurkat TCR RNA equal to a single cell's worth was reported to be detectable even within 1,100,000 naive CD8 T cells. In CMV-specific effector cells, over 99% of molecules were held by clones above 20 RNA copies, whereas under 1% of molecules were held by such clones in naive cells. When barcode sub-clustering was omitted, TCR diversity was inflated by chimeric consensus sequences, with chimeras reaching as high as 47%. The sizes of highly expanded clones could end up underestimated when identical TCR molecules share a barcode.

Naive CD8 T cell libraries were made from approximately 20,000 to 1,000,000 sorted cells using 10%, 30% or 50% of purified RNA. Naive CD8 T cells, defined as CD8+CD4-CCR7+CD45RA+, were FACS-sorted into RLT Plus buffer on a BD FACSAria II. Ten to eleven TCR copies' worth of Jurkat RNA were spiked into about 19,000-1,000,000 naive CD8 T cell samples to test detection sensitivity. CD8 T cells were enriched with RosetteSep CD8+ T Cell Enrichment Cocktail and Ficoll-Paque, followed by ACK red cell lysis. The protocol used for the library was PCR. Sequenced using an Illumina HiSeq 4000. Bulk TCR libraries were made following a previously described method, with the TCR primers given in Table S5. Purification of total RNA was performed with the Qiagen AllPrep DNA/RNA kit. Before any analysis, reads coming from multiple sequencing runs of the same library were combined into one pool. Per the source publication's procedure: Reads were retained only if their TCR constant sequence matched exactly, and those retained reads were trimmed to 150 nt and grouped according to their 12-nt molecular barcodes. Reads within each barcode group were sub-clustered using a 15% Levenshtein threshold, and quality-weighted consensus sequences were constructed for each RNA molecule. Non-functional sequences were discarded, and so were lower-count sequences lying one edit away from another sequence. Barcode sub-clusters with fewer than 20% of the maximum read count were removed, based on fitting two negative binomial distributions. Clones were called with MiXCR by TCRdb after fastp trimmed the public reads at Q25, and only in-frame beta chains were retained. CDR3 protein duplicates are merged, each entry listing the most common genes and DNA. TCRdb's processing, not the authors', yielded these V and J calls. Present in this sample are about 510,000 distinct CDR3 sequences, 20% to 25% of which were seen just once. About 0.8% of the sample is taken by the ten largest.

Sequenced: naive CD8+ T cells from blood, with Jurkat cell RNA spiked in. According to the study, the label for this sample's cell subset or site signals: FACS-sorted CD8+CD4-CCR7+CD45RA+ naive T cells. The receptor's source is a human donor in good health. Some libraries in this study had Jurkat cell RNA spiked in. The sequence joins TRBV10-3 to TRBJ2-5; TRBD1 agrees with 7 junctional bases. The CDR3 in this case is CAISEDRDRQETQYF. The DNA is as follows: TGTGCCATCAGTGAAGACCGGGACAGACAAGAGACCCAGTACTTC.